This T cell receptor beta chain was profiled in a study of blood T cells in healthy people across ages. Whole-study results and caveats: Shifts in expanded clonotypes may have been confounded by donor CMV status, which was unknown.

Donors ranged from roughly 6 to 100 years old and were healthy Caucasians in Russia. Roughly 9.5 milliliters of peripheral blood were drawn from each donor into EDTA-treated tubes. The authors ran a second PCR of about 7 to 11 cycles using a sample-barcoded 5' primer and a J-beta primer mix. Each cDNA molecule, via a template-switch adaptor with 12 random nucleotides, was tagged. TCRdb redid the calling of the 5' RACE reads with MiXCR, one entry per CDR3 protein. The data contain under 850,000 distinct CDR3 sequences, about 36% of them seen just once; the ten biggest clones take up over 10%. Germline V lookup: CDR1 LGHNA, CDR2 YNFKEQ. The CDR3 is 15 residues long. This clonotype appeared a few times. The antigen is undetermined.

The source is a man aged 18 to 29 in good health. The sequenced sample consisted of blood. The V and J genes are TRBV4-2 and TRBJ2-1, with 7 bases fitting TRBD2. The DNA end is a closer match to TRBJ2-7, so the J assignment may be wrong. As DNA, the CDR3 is TGTGCCAGCAGCCAAGAGACGACTAGCCCCAATGAGCAGTACTTC. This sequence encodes CASSQETTSPNEQYF.